The 30 T cell receptor beta chains given below trace back to one sample, sequenced in a study of CD8+CD57+ T cells in acquired aplastic anemia. Sequencing was done on patients that had shown CD8+CD57+ cell expansion by flow cytometry. Genomic DNA, the template, was used for profiling of the TCR beta VDJ and CDR3. In TCRdb, the reads were re-called with MiXCR into one record per CDR3 protein. The sample yields some 150,000 distinct CDR3 sequences, around 50% seen once. The sequenced sample consisted of sorted CD4+, CD8+, or CD8+CD57+ T cells (not recorded which) from PBMCs. Every receptor here comes from a human donor with aplastic anemia.

V and J are TRBV19 and TRBJ1-1; no firm D call. The germline gives CDR1 LNHDA, CDR2 SQIVND (reference sequence). CDR3 length equals 14 residues. Trimming stripped 2 bases from V and 0 bases from J, with 7 bases between. Here the CDR3 reads CASSIRTLNTEAFF. CDR3 DNA: TGTGCCAGTAGTATACGTACTTTGAACACTGAAGCTTTCTTT.

In its sample, this clonotype was seen many times. The chain combines TRBV4-3 with TRBJ2-2, with unresolved D. CDR1 LGHNA and CDR2 YSLEER come from the germline V gene. CDR3 length: 13 residues. The V end lost 1 base, the J end lost 4 bases, and 4 bases lay between the germline ends. The CDR3 loop reads CASSQVATGELFF. The CDR3 DNA follows: TGCGCCAGCAGCCAAGTTGCCACCGGGGAGCTGTTTTTT.

The genes are TRBV20-1 and TRBJ2-5, with TRBD2 identical over 10 bases. Trimming took 4 bases from V and 5 from J; bases not matched to a gene: 10. Germline lookup yields CDR1 DFQATT and CDR2 SNEGSKA (reference sequence). The CDR3 consists of 15 residues. The CDR3 DNA sequence: TGCAGTGCTATCTTGGCTAGCGGGAGTCAGGAGACCCAGTACTTC. This codes for CSAILASGSQETQYF.

This clonotype was seen at least ten times. This chain connects TRBV11-3 to TRBJ2-7, with 8 bases identical to TRBD2. Trimming removed 5 bases from V and 2 bases from J; junction bases left unmatched: 5. The CDR3 is made up of 14 amino acids. Germline V gene sequence: CDR1 SGHNT, CDR2 YENEEA. The CDR3 sequence is CASSVGGGTYEQYF. The CDR3 nucleotides read TGTGCCAGCAGCGTCGGGGGGGGGACCTACGAGCAGTACTTC.

The sample holds many counts of this clonotype. The chain uses TRBV20-1 and TRBJ1-2; D not certain. The germline V gene has CDR1 DFQATT and CDR2 SNEGSKA (reference sequence). The CDR3 is 14 residues long. Trimming removed 1 base from V and 4 bases from J, with 13 bases in between. CDR3 protein: CSARVPGKSYGYTF. In DNA form, the CDR3 reads TGCAGTGCTAGAGTGCCAGGAAAGAGCTATGGCTACACCTTC.

The CDR3 is CASSLYDRSDNGYTF. CDR3 DNA sequence: TGTGCCAGCAGCTTATACGACAGGTCGGATAATGGCTACACCTTC. J is TRBJ1-2 and V is TRBV7-9, with TRBD1 as a possible D gene (6 bases). This CDR3 region has 15 residues. Trimming removed 2 bases at V and 6 bases at J, with 16 bases between. Per germline, CDR1 SEHNR and CDR2 FQNEAQ (reference sequence).

V usage is TRBV6-1 and J usage is TRBJ2-1; TRBD2 matches at 11 bases. Trimming at V came to 5 bases and at J to 10 bases, leaving 10 bases not matched to a gene. This CDR3 region has 15 residues. Germline assignment: CDR1 MNHNS and CDR2 SASEGT. CDR3 residues: CASSRVTSGASEQFF. CDR3 in DNA: TGTGCCAGCAGTCGCGTGACTAGCGGGGCGTCCGAGCAGTTCTTC.

This clonotype was found many times. The V gene is TRBV12-3 or TRBV12-4, the J gene TRBJ1-5; D remains ambiguous. The V and J ends lost 7 bases and 6 bases respectively, with 10 bases between them. The CDR3 is made up of 12 amino acids. The CDR3 is CASTGRGQPQHF. The CDR3 DNA reads TGTGCCAGCACCGGGCGGGGTCAGCCCCAGCATTTT.

The chain couples TRBV7-6 to TRBJ1-2; the match to TRBD1 covers 7 bases. Germline loops: CDR1 SGHVS, CDR2 FNYEAQ. This CDR3 contains 15 residues. V lost 2 bases to trimming and J lost 4 bases; unmatched junction nucleotides: 7. CDR3 DNA: TGTGCCAGCAGCTTAAGGACAGGCAAAATCTATGGCTACACCTTC. It yields the protein CASSLRTGKIYGYTF.

A few counts support this clonotype. The CDR3 loop reads CASSLVGSTYEQYF. The CDR3 coding sequence is TGTGCCAGCAGCTTAGTTGGAAGCACCTACGAGCAGTACTTC. This chain links TRBV2 with TRBJ2-7; D not resolved. The germline V and J ends were trimmed by 6 bases and 2 bases, with 14 bases remaining between them. The CDR3 is made up of 14 amino acids. Germline lookup yields CDR1 SNHLY and CDR2 FYNNEI.

J is TRBJ1-3 and V is TRBV19; D perhaps matches TRBD1 (5 bases). Germline V lookup: CDR1 LNHDA, CDR2 SQIVND (reference sequence). Trimming took off 6 bases at V and 6 bases at J, with 12 bases between the two ends. The CDR3 contains 13 residues. The CDR3 bases are TGTGCCAGTAGGGGACCCGGTGCAAACACCATATATTTT. Translating gives CASRGPGANTIYF.

This clonotype was recorded only once. The junction differs from germline at one of its ends, possibly a read error. This chain joins TRBV2 and TRBJ1-1; possibly TRBD1 for D (6 bases). The CDR3 is 12 amino acids. Per the germline V gene, CDR1 is SNHLY and CDR2 is FYNNEI. CDR3 protein: CASRLAGADAFF. Here the CDR3 DNA reads TGTGCCAGCAGGCTGGCGGGGGCTGACGCTTTCTTT.

This clonotype was seen many times. One junction end disagrees with the germline gene, perhaps due to a read error. This chain joins TRBV6-4 and TRBJ2-1; 7 bases are a match to TRBD1. The CDR3 loop spans 17 amino acids. CDR1 and CDR2 from the germline V gene are MRHNA and SNTAGT. CDR3 coding DNA: TGTGCCAGCAGTCACTCCACCCTCGACAGGGCAGTACATGAGCAGTTCTTC. This encodes CASSHSTLDRAVHEQFF.

This clonotype was seen many times. CDR3 sequence (DNA): TGCAGTGCTAGAGCTCCGGGTAGAGACACAGATACGCAGTATTTT. Residues: CSARAPGRDTDTQYF. This chain uses TRBV20-1 with TRBJ2-3, with D hard to call. The CDR3 loop spans 15 amino acids. Germline V gene lookup returns CDR1 DFQATT and CDR2 SNEGSKA (reference sequence). V was shortened by 1 base and J by 2 bases, with 13 bases between the two germline ends.

This clonotype was seen ten or more times. This sequence joins TRBV9 and TRBJ1-1; 8 bases align to TRBD1. J lost 0 bases, V lost 4 bases, and 5 bases had no gene match. The CDR3 is 15 amino acids. CDR1 SGDLS and CDR2 YYNGEE come from the germline V gene. The CDR3 bases are TGTGCCAGCAGCCCAACGACAGGGGTGAACACTGAAGCTTTCTTT. Its protein product is CASSPTTGVNTEAFF.

The chain recombines TRBV9 with TRBJ1-3, with D hard to call. Germline V gives CDR1 SGDLS, CDR2 YYNGEE. CDR3 size: 19 residues. V was cut by 1 base and J by 0 bases, with 20 bases left in between. The CDR3 sequence: CASSVREILPGSSGNTIYF. The DNA for the CDR3 is TGTGCCAGCAGCGTAAGAGAAATACTTCCGGGGTCCTCTGGAAACACCATATATTTT.

Note on this clonotype: An end of the junction does not agree with germline; a read error may underlie this. This CDR3 reads CSGKDRENTEALF. The CDR3, as DNA: TGCAGTGGTAAGGACCGAGAGAACACTGAAGCTCTCTTT. This chain uses TRBV20-1 with TRBJ1-1; D not certain. CDR3 size: 13 residues. Germline CDR1 and CDR2: DFQATT and SNEGSKA (reference sequence).

This clonotype was detected a few times. This chain connects TRBV6-1 to TRBJ1-3; TRBD1 might be the D (6 bases). Germline CDR1 and CDR2: MNHNS and SASEGT. The CDR3 has 15 amino acids. Trimming took off 1 base at V and 4 bases at J, with 11 bases between the two ends. CDR3 region: CASSEDTGSGNTIYF. CDR3 in DNA: TGTGCCAGCAGTGAAGATACAGGGAGCGGAAACACCATATATTTT.

This sequence joins TRBV12-5 and TRBJ2-5; 15 positions match TRBD2. The J segment lost 5 bases and the V segment lost 2 bases, leaving 12 bases of the junction unmatched. The V gene's germline CDR1 is LGHNT and CDR2 FRNRAP. This CDR3 has 19 residues. DNA for the CDR3: TGTGCTAGTGGTTTGAGGACTAGCGGGAGGGACGACCTAGAGGAGACCCAGTACTTC. This sequence encodes CASGLRTSGRDDLEETQYF.

This clonotype was counted between two and nine times. The chain joins TRBV25-1 to TRBJ1-1; a weak D match, TRBD1 (6 bases). CDR1 is MGHDK, CDR2 SYGVNS, per germline. There are 14 residues in the CDR3. Trimming pared 6 bases from V and 5 bases from J, leaving 16 bases between. For the CDR3, the DNA is TGTGCCAGCAGGGCTAACAGGGTGGTAACTGAAGCTTTCTTT. It is translated as CASRANRVVTEAFF. Variable domain in full (rest from reference TRBV25-1 and TRBJ1-1): EADIYQTPRYLVIGTGKKITLECSQTMGHDKMYWYQQDPGMELHLIHYSYGVNSTEKGDLSSESTVSRIRTEHFPLTLESARPSHTSQYLCASRANRVVTEAFFGQGTRLTVV.

This clonotype was seen only a few times. The CDR3 bases are TGTGCCAGCAGTGACGTTTTCAGCTACGAGCAGTACTTC. Its translation: CASSDVFSYEQYF. This chain joins TRBV2 and TRBJ2-5; D is undetermined. The better agreement between TRBJ2-7 and the DNA end casts doubt on the J call. The germline CDR1 and CDR2 sequences are SNHLY and FYNNEI. CDR3 length: 13 amino acids.

This clonotype was observed a few times. This chain joins TRBV6-2 or TRBV6-3 and TRBJ2-7; unclear D gene. The V end was cut by 2 bases, the J end by 0 bases, with 14 bases between. Germline loops: CDR1 MNHEY, CDR2 SVGEGT. The CDR3 has 16 residues. The CDR3 sequence is CASSYKGFRHSYEQYF. CDR3 DNA: TGTGCCAGCAGTTACAAAGGTTTTCGACACTCCTACGAGCAGTACTTC.

This clonotype showed up many times. The genes are TRBV10-3 and TRBJ1-1; unclear D gene. The germline gives CDR1 ENHRY, CDR2 SYGVKD. This CDR3 is built from 15 residues. V was cut by 4 bases and J by 1 base, with 13 bases left in between. This chain's CDR3 is CAISGPGGANTEAFF. The CDR3 nucleotides are TGTGCCATCAGTGGGCCGGGAGGAGCGAACACTGAAGCTTTCTTT.

This clonotype was seen repeatedly, ten times or more. The chain uses TRBV6-1 and TRBJ1-1; D gene unclear. This CDR3 comprises 13 residues. CDR1 and CDR2 from the germline V gene are MNHNS and SASEGT. The V and J ends lost 5 bases and 1 base respectively, with 8 bases between them. The CDR3 nucleotides read TGTGCCAGCAGTCGTAGTTGGAACACTGAAGCTTTCTTT. Its protein product is CASSRSWNTEAFF.

This sequence joins TRBV10-3 and TRBJ2-7; 8 nucleotides align to TRBD1. The CDR3 runs to 14 residues. The trim removed 5 bases at V and 0 bases at J, leaving 3 bases unmatched. CDR1 and CDR2 from the germline V gene are ENHRY and SYGVKD. The CDR3 DNA sequence: TGTGCCATCAGTCGACAGGGGTCCTCCTACGAGCAGTACTTC. Residues: CAISRQGSSYEQYF.

The V gene is TRBV11-2, the J gene TRBJ2-5; tentative D call: TRBD1 (6 bases). The CDR3 totals 16 residues. CDR1 SGHAT and CDR2 FQNNGV come from the germline V gene. V was shortened by 7 bases and J by 4 bases, with 22 bases between the two germline ends. The CDR3 DNA sequence: TGTGCCAGCACCCCTCTCGGGCTAGGGGGTGGAGAGACCCAGTACTTC. Translating it yields CASTPLGLGGGETQYF.

This clonotype was counted ten times or more. The genes are TRBV15 and TRBJ1-1; TRBD1 matches 11 bases. V was clipped by 5 bases and J by 6 bases; unmatched bases: 8. This CDR3 has 15 residues. Germline CDR1 reads LNHNV; CDR2 reads YYDKDF (reference sequence). CDR3: CATSDRGQGVAEAFF. In DNA form, the CDR3 reads TGTGCCACCAGCGACCGGGGACAGGGGGTCGCTGAAGCTTTCTTT.

This clonotype was seen repeatedly, ten times or more. The DNA for the CDR3 is TGTGCCAGCAGCAGGATGCAGGGGAGCTCCTACGAGCAGTACTTC. It encodes CASSRMQGSSYEQYF. The chain has TRBV5-4 and TRBJ2-7; a weak D match, TRBD1 (6 bases). CDR1 and CDR2 from the germline V gene are SGHNT and YYREEE (reference sequence). V was shortened by 4 bases and J by 0 bases, with 14 bases between the two germline ends. CDR3 length: 15 amino acids.

The chain uses TRBV24-1 and TRBJ1-1; 10 nucleotides match TRBD1. Per the germline V gene, CDR1 is KGHDR and CDR2 is SFDVKD. The trim removed 7 bases at V and 4 bases at J, leaving 5 bases unmatched. The CDR3 length is 14 residues. The CDR3 DNA sequence: TGTGCCACCAGCCCAAGGACAGGGGGCACTGAAGCTTTCTTT. Protein sequence: CATSPRTGGTEAFF.

In this sample, this clonotype turned up many times. The chain combines TRBV3-1 with TRBJ2-5, with 9 bases identical to TRBD1. Germline V CDR1 and CDR2: LGHDT, YNNKEL (reference sequence). The CDR3 extends over 15 amino acids. V shed 1 base, J shed 5 bases, and the junction held 5 bases outside the gene matches. The chain's CDR3 is CASSQVGQGRETQYF. The CDR3 DNA follows: TGTGCCAGCAGCCAAGTGGGACAGGGACGGGAGACCCAGTACTTC.